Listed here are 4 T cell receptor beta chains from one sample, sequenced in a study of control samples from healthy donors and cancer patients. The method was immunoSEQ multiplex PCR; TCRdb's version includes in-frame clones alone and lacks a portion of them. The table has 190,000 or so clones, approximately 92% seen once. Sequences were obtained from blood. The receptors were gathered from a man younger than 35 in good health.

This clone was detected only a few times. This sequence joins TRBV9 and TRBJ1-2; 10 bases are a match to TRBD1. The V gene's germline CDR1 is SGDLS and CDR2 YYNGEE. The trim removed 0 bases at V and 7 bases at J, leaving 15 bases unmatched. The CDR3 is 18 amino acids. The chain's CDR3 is CASSVDFGGTGATFGYTF. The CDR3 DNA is TGTGCCAGCAGCGTAGATTTTGGTGGGACAGGGGCAACTTTTGGCTACACCTTC.

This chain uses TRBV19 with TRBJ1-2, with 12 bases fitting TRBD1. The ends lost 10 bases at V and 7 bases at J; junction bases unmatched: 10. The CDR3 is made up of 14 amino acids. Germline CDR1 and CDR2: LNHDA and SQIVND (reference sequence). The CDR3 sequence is CATSPRDRGLGYTF. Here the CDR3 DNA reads TGTGCCACCTCCCCTCGGGACAGGGGGCTTGGCTACACCTTC.

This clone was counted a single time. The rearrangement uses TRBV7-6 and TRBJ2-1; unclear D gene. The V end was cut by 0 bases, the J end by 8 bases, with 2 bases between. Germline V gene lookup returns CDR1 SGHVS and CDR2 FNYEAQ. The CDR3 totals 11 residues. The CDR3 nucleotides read TGTGCCAGCAGCTTAGCTGATGAGCAGTTCTTC. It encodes CASSLADEQFF.

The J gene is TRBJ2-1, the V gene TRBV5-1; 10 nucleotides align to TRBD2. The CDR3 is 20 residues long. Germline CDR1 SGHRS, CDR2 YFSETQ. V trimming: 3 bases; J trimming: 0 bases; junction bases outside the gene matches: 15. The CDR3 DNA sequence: TGCGCCAGCAGCTCGGCTAGCGGGGGCCTCTTCCCTTCCTCCTACAATGAGCAGTTCTTC. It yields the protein CASSSASGGLFPSSYNEQFF.